The 10 T cell receptor beta chains below come from one sample, sequenced in a study of CD8 T cells in ankylosing spondylitis. MiXCR, applied by TCRdb to the 5' RACE reads, yields one record per CDR3 protein. The sample holds some 70,000 distinct CDR3 sequences, less than 6% seen once. Sequenced: blood, either unsorted or a sorted T cell fraction (not recorded which). The receptors shown here come from a male donor with ankylosing spondylitis or in good health (not recorded which).

This clonotype was detected ten times or more. V is TRBV3-1 and J is TRBJ2-7; D is undetermined. The V and J ends lost 4 bases and 2 bases respectively, with 12 bases between them. The CDR3 is 14 amino acids. Germline CDR1 and CDR2: LGHDT and YNNKEL (reference sequence). The CDR3 DNA follows: TGTGCCAGCAGCCCGTGGGCTGAGACCTACGAGCAGTACTTC. Its protein product is CASSPWAETYEQYF.

This clonotype was detected many times. The V call is TRBV6-5, the J call TRBJ1-2, with a weak D call TRBD1 (5 bases). CDR3 size: 12 residues. From germline, CDR1 is MNHEY and CDR2 SVGAGI. Deletions cut 0 bases from V and 9 bases from J, with 8 bases between. The CDR3 coding sequence is TGTGCCAGCAGTTACTCGGGGGGAAGCTACACCTTC. This translates into CASSYSGGSYTF.

This clonotype was counted ten times or more. This chain links TRBV29-1 with TRBJ1-2; 10 bases are shared with TRBD1. The germline CDR1 and CDR2 sequences are SQVTM and ANQGSEA. This CDR3 has 13 residues. V shed 1 base and J 7 bases; nucleotides not matched to a gene: 3. In DNA form, the CDR3 reads TGCAGCGTTGAAGGACAGGGGGCACTTGGCTACACCTTC. It encodes CSVEGQGALGYTF.

Many counts were recorded for this clonotype. DNA for the CDR3: TGTGCCAGCAGCCAGGGACAGCTTGAAGCTTTCTTT. It is translated as CASSQGQLEAFF. The gene calls are TRBV3-1 and TRBJ1-1; TRBD1 agrees at 7 bases. The V and J ends lost 3 bases and 7 bases, in that order; junction bases with no gene match: 2. The germline V gene has CDR1 LGHDT and CDR2 YNNKEL (reference sequence). CDR3 length equals 12 residues.

This clonotype was seen many times. The chain couples TRBV24-1 to TRBJ2-5, with no clear D. V was pared by 0 bases and J by 2 bases, with 9 bases between. Germline V gene sequence: CDR1 KGHDR, CDR2 SFDVKD. CDR3 length equals 15 residues. CDR3 in amino acids: CATSDLPDPQETQYF. The CDR3 region has the DNA TGTGCCACCAGTGATTTGCCTGACCCTCAAGAGACCCAGTACTTC.

This clonotype was observed at least ten times. J is TRBJ1-6 and V is TRBV19; D perhaps matches TRBD1 (5 bases). Per the germline V gene, CDR1 is LNHDA and CDR2 is SQIVND (reference sequence). The germline V and J ends were trimmed by 8 bases and 9 bases, with 17 bases remaining between them. The CDR3 contains 14 residues. The CDR3 DNA reads as TGTGCCAGTGCAACCGCCAGGGCAGGTTCACCCCTCCACTTT. It translates to CASATARAGSPLHF.

This clonotype came up many times. This chain uses TRBV15 with TRBJ2-3; weak D call: TRBD1 (6 bases). In germline, CDR1 is LNHNV, CDR2 YYDKDF (reference sequence). The CDR3 sequence is 14 residues long. V lost 3 bases to trimming and J lost 0 bases, with 7 bases between them. The DNA of the CDR3 is TGTGCCACCAGCAGCGGACAGAGCACAGATACGCAGTATTTT. Protein product: CATSSGQSTDTQYF.

This clonotype was seen ten or more times. The rearrangement joins TRBV12-3 or TRBV12-4 to TRBJ1-4; TRBD1 might be the D (5 bases). The length of the CDR3 is 14 residues. V was pared by 6 bases and J by 7 bases, with 15 bases between. The CDR3 bases are TGTGCCAGCAGGCCCGGGACCAGGCGTGAAAAACTGTTTTTT. It is translated as CASRPGTRREKLFF.

This clonotype has ten or more counts. The chain links TRBV11-2 to TRBJ1-1, with D unresolved. Germline-derived CDR1 and CDR2 are SGHAT and FQNNGV. This CDR3 contains 14 residues. Trimming stripped 1 base from V and 0 bases from J, with 6 bases between. CDR3 in amino acids: CASSLAVVNTEAFF. DNA of the CDR3: TGTGCCAGCAGCTTAGCGGTGGTGAACACTGAAGCTTTCTTT.

This clonotype was recorded many times. V gene TRBV10-3 combines with J gene TRBJ1-3, with a weak D call TRBD1 (5 bases). V lost 10 bases and J lost 2, with 15 bases in between. CDR3 length equals 14 residues. The germline gives CDR1 ENHRY, CDR2 SYGVKD. The CDR3 reads CATSNPGAGNTIYF. In nucleotides, the CDR3 is TGTGCCACCTCTAATCCGGGGGCTGGAAACACCATATATTTT.